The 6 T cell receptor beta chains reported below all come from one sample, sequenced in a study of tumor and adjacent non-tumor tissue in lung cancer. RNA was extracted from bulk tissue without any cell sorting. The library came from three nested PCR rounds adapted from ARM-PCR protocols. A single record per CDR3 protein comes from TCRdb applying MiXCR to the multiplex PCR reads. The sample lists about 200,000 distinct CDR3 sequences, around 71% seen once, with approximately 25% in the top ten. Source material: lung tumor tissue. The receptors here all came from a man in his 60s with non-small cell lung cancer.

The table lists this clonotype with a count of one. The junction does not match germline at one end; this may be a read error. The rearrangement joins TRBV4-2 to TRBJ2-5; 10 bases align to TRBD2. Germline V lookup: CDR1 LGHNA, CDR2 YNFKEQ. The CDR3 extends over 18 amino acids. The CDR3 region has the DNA TGTGCCAGCAGGCAAGATTTGAGCGGGGGGGCCCTGTTGGAGACCCAGTACTTT. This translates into CASRQDLSGGALLETQYF.

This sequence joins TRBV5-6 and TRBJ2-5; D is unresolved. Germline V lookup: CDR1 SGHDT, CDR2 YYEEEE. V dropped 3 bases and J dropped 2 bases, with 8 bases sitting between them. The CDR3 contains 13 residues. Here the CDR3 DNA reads TGTGCCAGCAGCTGGCAGGAACAAGAGACCCAGTACTTC. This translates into CASSWQEQETQYF.

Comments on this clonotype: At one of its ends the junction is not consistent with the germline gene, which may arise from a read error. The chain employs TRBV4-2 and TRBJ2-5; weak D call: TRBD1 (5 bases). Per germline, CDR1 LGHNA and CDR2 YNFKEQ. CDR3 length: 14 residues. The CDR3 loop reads CASSQDGAEESQYF. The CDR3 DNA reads TGTGCCAGCAGCCAAGATGGGGCAGAAGAGTCCCAGTACTTC.

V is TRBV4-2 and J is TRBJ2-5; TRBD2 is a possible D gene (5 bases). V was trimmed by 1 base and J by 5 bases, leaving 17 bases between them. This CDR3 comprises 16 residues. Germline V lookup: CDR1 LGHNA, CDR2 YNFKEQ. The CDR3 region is CASSQVEGHGEETQYF. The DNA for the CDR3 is TGTGCCAGCAGCCAAGTAGAGGGCCACGGGGAGGAGACCCAGTACTTC.

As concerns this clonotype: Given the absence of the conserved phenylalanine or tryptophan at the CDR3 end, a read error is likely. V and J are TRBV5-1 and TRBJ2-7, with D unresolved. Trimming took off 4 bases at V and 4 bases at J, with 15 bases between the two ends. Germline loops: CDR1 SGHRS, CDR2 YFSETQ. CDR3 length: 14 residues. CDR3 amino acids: CASSASLVGYEQYY. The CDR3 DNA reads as TGCGCCAGCAGCGCCAGCCTGGTGGGTTACGAGCAGTACTAC.

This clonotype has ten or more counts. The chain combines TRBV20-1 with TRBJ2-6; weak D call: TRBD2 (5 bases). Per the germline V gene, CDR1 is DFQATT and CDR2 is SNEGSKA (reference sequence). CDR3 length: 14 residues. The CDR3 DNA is TGCGCCTGCGGGCAGCCCTCTGGGGCCAACGTCCTGACTTTC. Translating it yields CACGQPSGANVLTF.